This T cell receptor beta chain is drawn from a study of OX40 agonist ivuxolimab in advanced cancers. In terms of the full investigation: The costimulatory receptor OX40 (CD134) was targeted by ivuxolimab, a fully human IgG2 agonistic monoclonal antibody. Intravenous ivuxolimab was administered to patients every 2 weeks at six dose levels: 0.01, 0.1, 0.3, 1.5, 3 and 10 mg/kg. Of the roughly 51 patients in dose escalation, some 19 had hepatocellular carcinoma, around 15 had melanoma, 9 had renal cell carcinoma and 9 had head and neck cancer. The dose-escalation cohort was roughly 83% male with a mean age of roughly 62 years, ranging from roughly 23 to 85. Patients were allowed to have had prior anti-PD-1, anti-PD-L1 or anti-CTLA-4 therapy, and approximately 40% of the dose-escalation patients had been treated with checkpoint inhibitors. Partial responses occurred in three dose-escalation patients, of whom one had hepatocellular carcinoma and two had cutaneous melanoma. Peripheral TCRbeta sequencing aimed to test whether ivuxolimab altered TCR sequence diversity and caused clonal T-cell expansion. The paper describes the monotherapy dose-escalation part (N of about 52 patients) of the phase I trial of ivuxolimab. Study-wide findings and limitations: After ivuxolimab, expanded clones were on average more numerous among CD8+ T cells than among CD4+ T cells. In the 0.1-3.0 mg/kg groups, partial responders were among the patients with the lowest normalized peripheral clonal expansion, particularly in CD8+ T cells. The antigen specificity of the peripheral T cells that underwent clonal expansion was not determined. Low levels of normalized T-cell clonal expansion were also shown by some nonresponding patients. At doses of 0.1 to 3.0 mg/kg, clonal expansion of both CD4+ and CD8+ blood T cells was observed from baseline to week 6.

As concerns this clone: The antigen it recognizes is unknown. Base qualities were left out, and no much larger clone turns up one base away.

Relative to germline, V is 0 bases shorter and J is 5 bases shorter, with 14 bases between their ends. The cysteine opens and the phenylalanine closes a CDR3 of 15 amino acids. Just CDR3 DNA is preserved here, 45 bases in frame from base 1. CDR1 is given as SGHKS and CDR2 as YYEKEE, both from the germline V gene (reference sequence). Patients with autoimmune disease history or receiving systemic immunosuppression were excluded from the trial. Peripheral blood for TCR sequencing was collected from all dose cohorts at baseline, on cycle 4 day 1, and on cycle 7 day 1. The samples were drawn from a first-in-human, open-label, multicenter phase I dose-escalation trial of ivuxolimab. Adults with locally advanced or metastatic melanoma, renal cell, hepatocellular, or head and neck squamous cell carcinoma were enrolled in the trial. Before TCR sequencing, CD4+ T cells and CD8+ T cells were sorted from peripheral blood as separate populations.

Genomic DNA was isolated from the sorted cells so that the TCRbeta CDR3 region could be sequenced. The immunoSEQ Assay was used to sequence the TCRbeta CDR3 regions. In TCRdb, the immuneACCESS table is reduced to in-frame sequences with V and J assigned. These tables do not hold every clone; where another copy was compared, an unresolved V gene accounts for under half, and the others remain unexplained. The sample table contains approximately 63,000 clones; only one count was recorded for 70% to 80% of them. The ten top clones hold roughly 11% of the sample. The source of this sequence is an adult with an advanced solid tumor such as melanoma, head and neck, liver or kidney cancer. The material was CD4+ or CD8+ T cells sorted from blood, obtained in a trial of the OX40 agonist ivuxolimab. The chain is assembled from TRBV5-5 and TRBJ1-1; TRBD1 is perhaps the D gene, given 5 matching bases. The DNA reads as follows: TGTGCCAGCAGCTTGGCCGAGGGGAGCCGGACTGAAGCTTTCTTT. This is translated as CASSLAEGSRTEAFF.